This TCR beta chain came from a study of blood T cell repertoires in COVID-19. Background on the study: In each case, the material was cDNA or gDNA derived from T cells, B-cell-depleted T cells, or PBMCs.

The age range of participants was about 18 to 89 years, with residence in under 25 US areas. Recovered status in Cohort 3 required two negative PCRs, clearance, or symptom resolution. Method: immunoSEQ multiplex PCR; TCRdb's copy keeps in-frame clones and lacks some. The sample contains roughly 250,000 clones, 75% to 95% of which appear only once. Germline V gene sequence: CDR1 PRHDT, CDR2 FYEKMQ (reference sequence). The CDR3 sequence is 14 residues long. V shed 5 bases and J 8 bases; nucleotides not matched to a gene: 8. The sequenced sample consisted of PBMCs or T cells enriched from blood (not recorded which). The rearrangement links TRBV13 to TRBJ1-5; TRBD1 agrees at 8 bases. The TCR originated in a young woman who had recovered from COVID-19. The CDR3 DNA reads as TGTGCCAGCAGCACCAGGGGGCCGCACGAGCCCCAGCATTTT. It translates to CASSTRGPHEPQHF. The full variable domain, in which reference TRBV13 and TRBJ1-5 provide the parts outside the CDR3, is AAGVIQSPRHLIKEKRETATLKCYPIPRHDTVYWYQQGPGQDPQFLISFYEKMQSDKGSIPDRFSAQQFSDYHSELNMSSLELGDSALYFCASSTRGPHEPQHFGDGTRLSIL.